A selection of T cell receptor beta chains follows, all from one sample in a study of OX40 agonist ivuxolimab in advanced cancers. Sequencing was performed with immunoSEQ multiplex PCR; in TCRdb, only in-frame clones are kept and a portion is missing. The repertoire holds about 89,000 clones, with around 84% as singletons. Here the sequenced sample was CD4+ or CD8+ T cells sorted from blood, taken in a trial of the OX40 agonist ivuxolimab. The origin of the receptors is an adult with an advanced solid tumor such as melanoma, head and neck, liver or kidney cancer. Both conserved end residues are part of each CDR3. The D gene is left open where the match is weak. Clone size is given for some rows only: seen once, a few or many times, or a class if the clone is expanded.

clone size: .
J gene: TRBJ2-7
D gene: .
V gene: TRBV18
CDR3 DNA: TGTGCCAGCTCACCATCTATAGGTACCTACGAGCAGTACTTC
CDR3 protein: CASSPSIGTYEQYF

clone size: .
J gene: TRBJ2-5
D gene: .
V gene: TRBV5-6
CDR3 DNA: TGTGCCAGCATATTTTTGGGGGATCCTCAAGAGACCCAGTACTTC
CDR3 protein: CASIFLGDPQETQYF

clone size: few
J gene: TRBJ2-2
D gene: .
V gene: TRBV18
CDR3 DNA: TGTGCCAGCTCACGGGGTTCCGGGGAGCTGTTTTTT
CDR3 protein: CASSRGSGELFF

clone size: few
J gene: TRBJ1-5
D gene: .
V gene: TRBV2
CDR3 DNA: TGTGCCAGCAGGGAAGGGTGGGCAGGGCCCCAGCATTTT
CDR3 protein: CASREGWAGPQHF

clone size: few
J gene: TRBJ1-3
D gene: .
V gene: TRBV13
CDR3 DNA: TGTGCCAGCAGCTTGGGTGACACCATATATTTT
CDR3 protein: CASSLGDTIYF

clone size: .
J gene: TRBJ1-3
D gene: .
V gene: TRBV6-5
CDR3 DNA: TGTGCCAGCCGAAGAGGAAACACCATATATTTT
CDR3 protein: CASRRGNTIYF

clone size: .
J gene: TRBJ1-2
D gene: TRBD1
V gene: TRBV18
CDR3 DNA: TGTGCCAGCTCACCGGACAGGGAGGGTGGCTACACCTTC
CDR3 protein: CASSPDREGGYTF

clone size: medium-sized
J gene: TRBJ1-1
D gene: .
V gene: TRBV20-1
CDR3 DNA: TGCAGTGCCACGGGTAAGACTGAAGCTTTCTTT
CDR3 protein: CSATGKTEAFF

clone size: .
J gene: TRBJ2-5
D gene: TRBD1
V gene: TRBV11-3
CDR3 DNA: TGTGCCAGCAGCAGGACAGGTGGGCATCAAGAGACCCAGTACTTC
CDR3 protein: CASSRTGGHQETQYF

clone size: .
J gene: TRBJ1-6
D gene: .
V gene: TRBV18
CDR3 DNA: TGTGCCAGCTCACCAGGGGGGAGGAATTCACCCCTCCACTTT
CDR3 protein: CASSPGGRNSPLHF

clone size: .
J gene: TRBJ1-6
D gene: .
V gene: TRBV11-2
CDR3 DNA: TGTGCCAGCAGCTATGGGGAATCACCCCTCCACTTT
CDR3 protein: CASSYGESPLHF

clone size: .
J gene: TRBJ1-4
D gene: TRBD1
V gene: TRBV7-9
CDR3 DNA: TGTGCCAGCAGCCGCATGATGGGGACAGGGGATGAAAAACTGTTTTTT
CDR3 protein: CASSRMMGTGDEKLFF